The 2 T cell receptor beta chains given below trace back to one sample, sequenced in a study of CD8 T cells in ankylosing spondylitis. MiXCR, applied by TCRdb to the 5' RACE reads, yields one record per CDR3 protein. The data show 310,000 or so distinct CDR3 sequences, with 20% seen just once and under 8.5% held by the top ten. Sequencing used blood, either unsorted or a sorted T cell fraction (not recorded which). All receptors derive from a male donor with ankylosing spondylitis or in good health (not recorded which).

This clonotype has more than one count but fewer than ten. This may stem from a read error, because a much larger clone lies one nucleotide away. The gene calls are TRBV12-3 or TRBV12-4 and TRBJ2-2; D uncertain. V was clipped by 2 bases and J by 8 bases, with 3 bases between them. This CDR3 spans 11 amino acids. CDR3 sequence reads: CASSLWGELFF. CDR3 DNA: TGTGCCAGCAGTTTATGGGGGGAGCTGTTTTTT.

The chain's CDR3 is CASSKGNEQFF. The DNA for the CDR3 is TGTGCCAGCAGTAAGGGGAATGAGCAGTTCTTC. The chain recombines TRBV7-3 with TRBJ2-1, with TRBD1 as a possible D gene (5 bases). The germline CDR1 and CDR2 sequences are SGHTA and FQGTGA. The CDR3 sequence is 11 residues long. Trimming cost V 6 bases and J 7 bases, with 7 bases left between them.